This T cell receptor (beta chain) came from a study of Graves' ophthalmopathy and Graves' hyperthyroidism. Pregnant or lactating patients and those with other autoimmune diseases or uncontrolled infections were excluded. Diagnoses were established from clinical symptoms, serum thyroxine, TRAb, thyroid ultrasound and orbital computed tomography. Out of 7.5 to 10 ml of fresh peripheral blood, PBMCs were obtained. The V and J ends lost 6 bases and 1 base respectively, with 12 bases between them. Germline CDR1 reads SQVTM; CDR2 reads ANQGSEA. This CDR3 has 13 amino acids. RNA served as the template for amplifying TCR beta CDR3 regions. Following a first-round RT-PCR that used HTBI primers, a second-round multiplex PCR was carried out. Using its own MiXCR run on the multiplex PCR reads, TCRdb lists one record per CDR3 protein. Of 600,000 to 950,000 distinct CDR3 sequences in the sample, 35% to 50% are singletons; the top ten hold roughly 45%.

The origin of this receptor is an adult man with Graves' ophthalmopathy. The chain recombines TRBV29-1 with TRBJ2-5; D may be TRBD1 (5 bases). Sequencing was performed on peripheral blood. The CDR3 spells CSVQGGSQETQYF. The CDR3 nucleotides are TGCAGCGTCCAGGGTGGCTCCCAAGAGACCCAGTACTTC. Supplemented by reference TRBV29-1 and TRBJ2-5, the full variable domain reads SAVISQKPSRDICQRGTSLTIQCQVDSQVTMMFWYRQQPGQSLTLIATANQGSEATYESGFVIDKFPISRPNLTFSTLTVSNMSPEDSSIYLCSVQGGSQETQYFGPGTRLLVL.